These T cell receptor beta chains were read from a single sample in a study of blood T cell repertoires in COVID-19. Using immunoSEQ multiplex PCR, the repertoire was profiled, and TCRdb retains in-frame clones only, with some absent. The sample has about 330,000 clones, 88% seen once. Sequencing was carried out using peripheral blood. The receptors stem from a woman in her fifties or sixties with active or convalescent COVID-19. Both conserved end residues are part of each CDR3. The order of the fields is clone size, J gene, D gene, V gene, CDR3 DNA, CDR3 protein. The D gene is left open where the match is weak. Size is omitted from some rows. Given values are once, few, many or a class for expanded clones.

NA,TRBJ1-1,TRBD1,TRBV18,TGTGCCAGCTCACCCGGGACAGGGAACACTGAAGCTTTCTTT,CASSPGTGNTEAFF
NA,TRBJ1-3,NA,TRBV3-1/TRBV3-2,TGTGCCAGCAGCCAAGATTTCCCGTACAACTCTGGAAACACCATATATTTT,CASSQDFPYNSGNTIYF
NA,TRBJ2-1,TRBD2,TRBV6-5,TGTGCCAGCAGTTCCTCGACTAGCGTTTCCTACAATGAGCAGTTCTTC,CASSSSTSVSYNEQFF
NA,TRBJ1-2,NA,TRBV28,TGTGCCAGCAGTCAGGGAAACTATGGCTACACCTTC,CASSQGNYGYTF
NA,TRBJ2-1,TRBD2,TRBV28,TGTGCCAGCGGGACGGGAGGAACCTACAATGAGCAGTTCTTC,CASGTGGTYNEQFF
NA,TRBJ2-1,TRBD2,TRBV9,TGTGCCAGCAGCGAGGGGACTAGCGGGAACTACAATGAGCAGTTCTTC,CASSEGTSGNYNEQFF
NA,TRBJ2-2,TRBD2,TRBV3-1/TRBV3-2,TGTGCCAGCAGATCGCGGGGGGCCACCGGGGAGCTGTTTTTT,CASRSRGATGELFF
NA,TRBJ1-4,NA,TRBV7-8,TGTGCCAGCAGCCGGGGGGGGACAACTAATGAAAAACTGTTTTTT,CASSRGGTTNEKLFF
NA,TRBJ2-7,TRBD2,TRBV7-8,TGTGCCAGCAGCTTAGCCGGACTAGCGGGGGAGTACGAGCAGTACTTC,CASSLAGLAGEYEQYF
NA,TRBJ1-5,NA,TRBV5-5,TGTGCCAGCAGCTGGGAGCCTGGTTTAGTTCAGCCCCAGCATTTT,CASSWEPGLVQPQHF
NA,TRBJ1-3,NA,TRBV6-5,TGTGCCAGCAGTTATTCCCTAGCTGGAAACACCATATATTTT,CASSYSLAGNTIYF
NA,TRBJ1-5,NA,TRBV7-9,TGTGCCAGCAGCTTGGGGGGGCCGGGCAATCAGCCCCAGCATTTT,CASSLGGPGNQPQHF
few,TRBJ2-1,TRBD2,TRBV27,TGTGCCAGCAGTGGATCTAGCGGAACCTCCTACAATGAGCAGTTCTTC,CASSGSSGTSYNEQFF
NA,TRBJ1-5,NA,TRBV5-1,TGCGCCAGCAGCGAGAGCACAGGGACTACTCAGCCCCAGCATTTT,CASSESTGTTQPQHF
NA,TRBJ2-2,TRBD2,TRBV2,TGTGCCAGCAGCGGCGGGAGGGCCTTCGGGGAGCTGTTTTTT,CASSGGRAFGELFF
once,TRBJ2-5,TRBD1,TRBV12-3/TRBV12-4,TGTGCCAGCAGTTTGAACTTCCAGGGGGCCCAGTACTTC,CASSLNFQGAQYF
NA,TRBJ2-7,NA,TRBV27,TGTGCCAGCAGTTTAATGGGCGGGGACGAGCAGTACTTC,CASSLMGGDEQYF
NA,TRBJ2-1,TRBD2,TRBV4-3,TGCGCCAGCAGCCAGGAACTAGCGGGAGGGCCCCGAGGTCTCCAGTTCTTC,CASSQELAGGPRGLQFF
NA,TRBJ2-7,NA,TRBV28,TGTGCCAGCAGCCCGCCCAGACAGACGCAGTCCTACGAGCAGTACTTC,CASSPPRQTQSYEQYF
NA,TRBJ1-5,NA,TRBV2,TGTGCCAGCAGTGAAACAAGCAATCAGCCCCAGCATTTT,CASSETSNQPQHF
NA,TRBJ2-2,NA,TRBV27,TGTGCCAGCAGTTTAACAGGAGCTAACACCGGGGAGCTGTTTTTT,CASSLTGANTGELFF
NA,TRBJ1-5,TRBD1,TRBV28,TGTGCCAGCAGGACACGTCGGCAGGGGGATCAGCCCCAGCATTTT,CASRTRRQGDQPQHF
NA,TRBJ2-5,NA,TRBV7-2,TGTGCCAGCAGCTTAGGCACTGGAGGCAGCAAACAAGAGACCCAGTACTTC,CASSLGTGGSKQETQYF
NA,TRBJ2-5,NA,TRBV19,TGTGCCAGTGGCAGGGGCACCCAGTACTTC,CASGRGTQYF
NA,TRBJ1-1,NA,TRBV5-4,TGTGCCAGCAGATCGGGGGTGAACACTGAAGCTTTCTTT,CASRSGVNTEAFF
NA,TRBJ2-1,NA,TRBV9,TGTGCCAGCAGCGTAGAGGGGGAGAGCTACAATGAGCAGTTCTTC,CASSVEGESYNEQFF
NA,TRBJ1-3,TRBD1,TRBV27,TGTGCCAGCAGTACCCATTCAGGGGGCACTGGAAACACCATATATTTT,CASSTHSGGTGNTIYF
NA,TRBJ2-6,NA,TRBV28,TGTGCCAGCACGGACTCCCTCAGGGCCAACGTCCTGACTTTC,CASTDSLRANVLTF
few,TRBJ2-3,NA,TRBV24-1,TGTGCCACCAGTGATTTCAGGGGTGAGGCAGATACGCAGTATTTT,CATSDFRGEADTQYF
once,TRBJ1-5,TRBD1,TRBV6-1,TGTGCCAGCAGTGGGACAGGGGGCCCGGTTGTCAATCAGCCCCAGCATTTT,CASSGTGGPVVNQPQHF
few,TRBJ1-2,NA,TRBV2,TGTGCCAGCAGTGAACTCCTCTCTTCGGGTGGCTACACCTTC,CASSELLSSGGYTF
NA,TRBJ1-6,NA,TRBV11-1,TGTGCCAGCAGCTTAGACGGGAATTCACCCCTCCACTTT,CASSLDGNSPLHF
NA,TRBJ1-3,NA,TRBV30,TGTGCCTGGAGTGTACTCGGGGGCTCTGGAAACACCATATATTTT,CAWSVLGGSGNTIYF